One and the same sample provided the 4 T cell receptor beta chains below, sequenced in a study of shared clonotypes between healthy human individuals. Data came from immunoSEQ multiplex PCR; TCRdb stores just in-frame clones and leaves some out. The profile shows about 1.1 million clones, about 72% of them singletons. Specimen: memory CD4+ T cells from PBMCs. Subset: CD45RA-negative fraction. These receptors came from a man aged 18 to 29 in good health. Some clones in this sample may be carry-over from other donors' samples.

The chain joins TRBV4-2 to TRBJ2-1; 14 bases map to TRBD2. Germline V gene data show CDR1 as LGHNA and CDR2 as YNFKEQ. The CDR3 spans 16 residues. V lost 1 base and J lost 9; bases outside the gene matches: 5. DNA for the CDR3: TGTGCCAGCAGCCAAGGACTAGCGGGAGGGCCCCGTGAGCAGTTCTTC. Encoded protein: CASSQGLAGGPREQFF.

The gene calls are TRBV5-6 and TRBJ1-3; D not resolved. This CDR3 is built from 15 residues. V was clipped by 0 bases and J by 2 bases, with 9 bases between them. Germline V gene data show CDR1 as SGHDT and CDR2 as YYEEEE. CDR3 sequence: CASSLGSGAGNTIYF. CDR3 nucleotide sequence: TGTGCCAGCAGCTTGGGCTCTGGGGCTGGAAACACCATATATTTT.

This chain joins TRBV5-6 and TRBJ1-2; D remains ambiguous. This CDR3 region has 16 residues. Germline V lookup: CDR1 SGHDT, CDR2 YYEEEE. Trimming cost V 4 bases and J 4 bases, with 20 bases left between them. CDR3 sequence: CASSLYTAFRPYGYTF. As DNA, the CDR3 is TGTGCCAGCAGCCTATACACAGCTTTCCGTCCCTATGGCTACACCTTC.

The chain joins TRBV2 to TRBJ2-3; D ambiguous. Germline CDR1 and CDR2: SNHLY and FYNNEI. The germline V and J ends were trimmed by 7 bases and 2 bases, with 13 bases remaining between them. The CDR3 runs to 14 residues. CDR3 protein: CASKLSEATDTQYF. CDR3 coding DNA: TGTGCCAGCAAACTGAGCGAGGCCACAGATACGCAGTATTTT.